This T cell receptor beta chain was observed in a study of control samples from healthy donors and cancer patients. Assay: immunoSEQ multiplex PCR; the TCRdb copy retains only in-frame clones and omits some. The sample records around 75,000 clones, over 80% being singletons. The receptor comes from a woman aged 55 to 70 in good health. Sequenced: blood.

CDR3 sequence reads: CASSLGPAGAGTDTQYF. The CDR3 DNA is TGCGCCAGCAGCTTGGGTCCAGCGGGTGCAGGCACAGATACGCAGTATTTT. V gene TRBV5-1 combines with J gene TRBJ2-3; D perhaps matches TRBD2 (6 bases). The CDR3 has 17 amino acids. Trimming cost V 0 bases and J 1 base, with 15 bases left between them. Germline V gene sequence: CDR1 SGHRS, CDR2 YFSETQ.